These 20 T cell receptor beta chains share one sample of origin, sequenced in a study of blood T cell repertoires in COVID-19 (dated by TCRdb to 2018 to 2021). Library preparation used the immunoSEQ multiplex PCR assay. The table was pulled from immuneACCESS by TCRdb, which kept in-frame rearrangements only. Such tables lose some clones; where checked, under half of the loss comes from unresolved V genes, and the rest has no known cause. A total of approximately 260,000 clones appear in this sample, approximately 90% of them only once. In total, the top ten clones hold over 1% of the sample. The sequenced sample consisted of PBMCs or T cells enriched from blood (not recorded which). The source is a woman in her 40s with acute COVID-19.

The J gene is TRBJ2-1, the V gene TRBV15; tentative D call: TRBD2 (7 bases). Germline values: CDR1 LNHNV, CDR2 YYDKDF (reference sequence). The CDR3 covers 14 residues. The V end was cut by 7 bases, the J end by 7 bases, with 17 bases between. CDR3 residues: CATNGLGGGNEQFF. For the CDR3, the DNA is TGTGCCACCAACGGACTAGGGGGGGGGAATGAGCAGTTCTTC.

The J gene is TRBJ2-1, the V gene TRBV11-2; D is unclear. Per germline, CDR1 SGHAT and CDR2 FQNNGV. There are 13 residues in the CDR3. V lost 3 bases to trimming and J lost 2 bases, with 5 bases between them. The CDR3 spells CASSFSAYNEQFF. CDR3 sequence (DNA): TGTGCCAGCAGCTTCTCGGCCTACAATGAGCAGTTCTTC.

J is TRBJ1-1 and V is TRBV5-6; D is uncertain. V lost 1 base, J lost 7 bases, and 11 bases lay in between. CDR1 is SGHDT and CDR2 is YYEEEE in the germline V gene. This CDR3 is built from 13 residues. CDR3 residues: CASSLMLANEAFF. The CDR3 DNA follows: TGTGCCAGCAGCTTGATGTTGGCCAATGAAGCTTTCTTT.

The rearrangement links TRBV19 to TRBJ1-1, with 8 bases matching TRBD1. This CDR3 has 17 amino acids. Germline CDR1 LNHDA, CDR2 SQIVND (reference sequence). V trimming: 5 bases; J trimming: 3 bases; junction bases outside the gene matches: 14. CDR3 region: CASSEGDRLFLDTEAFF. CDR3 bases: TGTGCCAGTAGTGAAGGGGACAGGTTGTTTTTGGACACTGAAGCTTTCTTT.

The J gene is TRBJ2-1, the V gene TRBV19, with 8 positions matching TRBD1. V was clipped by 0 bases and J by 2 bases; unmatched bases: 3. The CDR3 sequence is 16 residues long. Germline CDR1 is LNHDA and CDR2 is SQIVND (reference sequence). DNA of the CDR3: TGTGCCAGTAGTATAGACTCGACAGGGGCCTACAATGAGCAGTTCTTC. Translated, it gives CASSIDSTGAYNEQFF.

This chain uses TRBV7-3 with TRBJ2-3; 9 bases agree with TRBD2. Germline V lookup: CDR1 SGHTA, CDR2 FQGTGA. The junction had 8 bases not matched to a gene; V was cut back by 2 bases and J by 5 bases. This CDR3 is 16 amino acids long. Written as DNA, the CDR3 is TGTGCCAGCAGCTTAGGTGGAAAGCGGGAGGTAGATACGCAGTATTTT. It encodes CASSLGGKREVDTQYF.

The chain links TRBV7-3 to TRBJ2-2, with D perhaps TRBD2 (7 bases). This CDR3 is 16 amino acids long. Trimming left V 2 bases short and J 5 bases short, with 15 bases between. The germline V gene has CDR1 SGHTA and CDR2 FQGTGA. This chain's CDR3 is CASSLSGGAGTGELFF. Here the CDR3 DNA reads TGTGCCAGCAGCTTATCGGGGGGCGCCGGGACCGGGGAGCTGTTTTTT.

The chain links TRBV2 to TRBJ2-2, with a tentative D call TRBD1 (6 bases). Germline assignment: CDR1 SNHLY and CDR2 FYNNEI. The length of the CDR3 is 15 residues. V was shortened by 5 bases and J by 2 bases, with 12 bases between the two germline ends. Here the CDR3 DNA reads TGTGCCAGCAGTTCTGCACAGGGTAACACCGGGGAGCTGTTTTTT. Translation gives CASSSAQGNTGELFF.

The V gene is TRBV11-2, the J gene TRBJ2-5; D remains unclear. Trimming pared 4 bases from V and 5 bases from J, leaving 11 bases between. CDR1 and CDR2 (germline): SGHAT, FQNNGV. The CDR3 contains 13 residues. The CDR3 coding sequence is TGTGCCAGCAGCTCCCGTTCGTCGGAGACCCAGTACTTC. Protein: CASSSRSSETQYF. Full variable domain (remainder filled in from reference TRBV11-2 and TRBJ2-5): EAGVAQSPRYKIIEKRQSVAFWCNPISGHATLYWYQQILGQGPKLLIQFQNNGVVDDSQLPKDRFSAERLKGVDSTLKIQPAKLEDSAVYLCASSSRSSETQYFGPGTRLLVL.

The V and J genes are TRBV10-3 and TRBJ1-2; TRBD1 matches at 7 bases. This CDR3 has 15 amino acids. Looked up from germline, CDR1 is ENHRY and CDR2 is SYGVKD. The ends lost 10 bases at V and 3 bases at J; junction bases unmatched: 14. The CDR3, as DNA: TGTGCCACACGAACCAGTATCCAGGGGGACTATGGCTACACCTTC. This translates into CATRTSIQGDYGYTF.

The chain links TRBV30 to TRBJ2-1; D may be TRBD2 (6 bases). V lost 1 base to trimming and J lost 4 bases, with 14 bases between them. This CDR3 comprises 15 residues. Per germline, CDR1 GTSNPN and CDR2 SVGIG (reference sequence). In nucleotides, the CDR3 is TGTGCCTGGAGTGCGGGAGCTAGATGGTACAATGAGCAGTTCTTC. Its translation: CAWSAGARWYNEQFF.

This chain uses TRBV6-5 with TRBJ1-5; D is undetermined. This CDR3 comprises 15 residues. Germline CDR1 reads MNHEY; CDR2 reads SVGAGI. The V end lost 0 bases, the J end lost 0 bases, and 6 bases lay between the germline ends. The CDR3 loop is CASSYSVNSNQPQHF. CDR3 nucleotides: TGTGCCAGCAGTTACTCTGTCAATAGCAATCAGCCCCAGCATTTT.

The chain carries TRBV9 and TRBJ1-2; 10 bases are a match to TRBD1. V lost 0 bases and J lost 6; bases outside the gene matches: 5. Germline values: CDR1 SGDLS, CDR2 YYNGEE. The CDR3 spans 15 residues. The CDR3 DNA is TGTGCCAGCAGCGTAGGGGACAGGGGCTATCATGGCTACACCTTC. Translation gives CASSVGDRGYHGYTF. Combining the CDR3 with reference TRBV9 and TRBJ1-2 gives the whole variable domain DSGVTQTPKHLITATGQRVTLRCSPRSGDLSVYWYQQSLDQGLQFLIQYYNGEERAKGNILERFSAQQFPDLHSELNLSSLELGDSALYFCASSVGDRGYHGYTFGSGTRLTVV.

The chain carries TRBV7-6 and TRBJ2-1; 14 positions match TRBD2. Germline values: CDR1 SGHVS, CDR2 FNYEAQ. CDR3 size: 17 residues. The ends lost 5 bases at V and 8 bases at J; junction bases unmatched: 11. Written as DNA, the CDR3 is TGTGCCAGCAGCGAACGACTAGCGGGAGGGCCAAGGGATGAGCAGTTCTTC. Amino acid sequence: CASSERLAGGPRDEQFF. The variable domain in full, with the rest retrieved from reference TRBV7-6 and TRBJ2-1, is GAGVSQSPRYKVTKRGQDVALRCDPISGHVSLYWYRQALGQGPEFLTYFNYEAQQDKSGLPNDRFSAERPEGSISTLTIQRTEQRDSAMYRCASSERLAGGPRDEQFFGPGTRLTVL.

This clone was seen a single time. This sequence joins TRBV7-9 and TRBJ2-3; TRBD1 is a possible D gene (7 bases). Trimming removed 4 bases at V and 4 bases at J, with 18 bases between. The CDR3 extends over 16 amino acids. The V gene's germline CDR1 is SEHNR and CDR2 FQNEAQ (reference sequence). The CDR3 region is CASSSGGGGPADTQYF. Here the CDR3 DNA reads TGTGCCAGCAGCTCCGGAGGGGGCGGGCCAGCAGATACGCAGTATTTT.

This clone appeared a single time. The V call is TRBV19, the J call TRBJ2-1; 8 nucleotides match TRBD2. The CDR3 spans 15 residues. The germline gives CDR1 LNHDA, CDR2 SQIVND (reference sequence). V gave up 8 bases and J gave up 7 bases; unmatched junction bases: 13. CDR3: CASQPGGVSSNEQFF. DNA of the CDR3: TGTGCCAGTCAACCGGGGGGGGTGTCCAGTAATGAGCAGTTCTTC.

CDR3 bases: TGTGCCACCAGCTCACGCGGGGGATCCTATGGCTACACCTTC. It yields the protein CATSSRGGSYGYTF. This chain joins TRBV15 and TRBJ1-2; D possibly corresponds to TRBD1 (5 bases). Germline V CDR1 and CDR2: LNHNV, YYDKDF (reference sequence). The CDR3 has 14 amino acids. Trimming pared 5 bases from V and 4 bases from J, leaving 14 bases between.

V gene TRBV28 combines with J gene TRBJ1-2; no definite D call. Germline CDR1 MDHEN, CDR2 SYDVKM. The CDR3 has 13 amino acids. The V end was cut by 2 bases, the J end by 2 bases, with 6 bases between. The CDR3 DNA follows: TGTGCCAGCAGTTTAATAGAGAACTATGGCTACACCTTC. Translation gives CASSLIENYGYTF.

This clone was observed a single time. The J gene is TRBJ2-1, the V gene TRBV9; 9 bases match TRBD2. Germline CDR1 reads SGDLS; CDR2 reads YYNGEE. This CDR3 has 17 amino acids. V was pared by 4 bases and J by 6 bases, with 14 bases of the junction left unmatched. CDR3 nucleotides: TGTGCCAGCAGCCCCCCGGGGGGACTAGCCCAGAGCAATGAGCAGTTCTTC. Protein sequence: CASSPPGGLAQSNEQFF.

The CDR3: CASSHTSDQETQYF. CDR3 coding DNA: TGCGCCAGCAGCCACACTAGCGATCAAGAGACCCAGTACTTC. The V call is TRBV4-1, the J call TRBJ2-5; TRBD2 aligns across 7 bases. Germline lookup yields CDR1 MGHRA and CDR2 YSYEKL. CDR3 length: 14 amino acids. V was clipped by 3 bases and J by 2 bases; unmatched bases: 3.